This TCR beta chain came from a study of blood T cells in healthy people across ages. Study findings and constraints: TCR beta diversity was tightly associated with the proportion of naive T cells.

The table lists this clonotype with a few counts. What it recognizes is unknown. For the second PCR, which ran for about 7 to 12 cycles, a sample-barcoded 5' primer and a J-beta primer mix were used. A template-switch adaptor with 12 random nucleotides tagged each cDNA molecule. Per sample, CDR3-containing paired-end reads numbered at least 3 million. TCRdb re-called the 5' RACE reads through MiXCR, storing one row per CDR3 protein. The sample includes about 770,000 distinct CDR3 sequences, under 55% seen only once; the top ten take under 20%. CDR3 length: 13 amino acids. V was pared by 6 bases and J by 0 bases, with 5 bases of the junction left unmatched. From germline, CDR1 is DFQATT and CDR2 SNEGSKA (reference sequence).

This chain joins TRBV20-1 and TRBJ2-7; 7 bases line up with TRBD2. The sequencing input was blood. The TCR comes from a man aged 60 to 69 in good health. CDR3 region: CSARRGSSYEQYF. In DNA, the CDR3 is TGCAGTGCCCGGCGGGGGAGCTCCTACGAGCAGTACTTC.